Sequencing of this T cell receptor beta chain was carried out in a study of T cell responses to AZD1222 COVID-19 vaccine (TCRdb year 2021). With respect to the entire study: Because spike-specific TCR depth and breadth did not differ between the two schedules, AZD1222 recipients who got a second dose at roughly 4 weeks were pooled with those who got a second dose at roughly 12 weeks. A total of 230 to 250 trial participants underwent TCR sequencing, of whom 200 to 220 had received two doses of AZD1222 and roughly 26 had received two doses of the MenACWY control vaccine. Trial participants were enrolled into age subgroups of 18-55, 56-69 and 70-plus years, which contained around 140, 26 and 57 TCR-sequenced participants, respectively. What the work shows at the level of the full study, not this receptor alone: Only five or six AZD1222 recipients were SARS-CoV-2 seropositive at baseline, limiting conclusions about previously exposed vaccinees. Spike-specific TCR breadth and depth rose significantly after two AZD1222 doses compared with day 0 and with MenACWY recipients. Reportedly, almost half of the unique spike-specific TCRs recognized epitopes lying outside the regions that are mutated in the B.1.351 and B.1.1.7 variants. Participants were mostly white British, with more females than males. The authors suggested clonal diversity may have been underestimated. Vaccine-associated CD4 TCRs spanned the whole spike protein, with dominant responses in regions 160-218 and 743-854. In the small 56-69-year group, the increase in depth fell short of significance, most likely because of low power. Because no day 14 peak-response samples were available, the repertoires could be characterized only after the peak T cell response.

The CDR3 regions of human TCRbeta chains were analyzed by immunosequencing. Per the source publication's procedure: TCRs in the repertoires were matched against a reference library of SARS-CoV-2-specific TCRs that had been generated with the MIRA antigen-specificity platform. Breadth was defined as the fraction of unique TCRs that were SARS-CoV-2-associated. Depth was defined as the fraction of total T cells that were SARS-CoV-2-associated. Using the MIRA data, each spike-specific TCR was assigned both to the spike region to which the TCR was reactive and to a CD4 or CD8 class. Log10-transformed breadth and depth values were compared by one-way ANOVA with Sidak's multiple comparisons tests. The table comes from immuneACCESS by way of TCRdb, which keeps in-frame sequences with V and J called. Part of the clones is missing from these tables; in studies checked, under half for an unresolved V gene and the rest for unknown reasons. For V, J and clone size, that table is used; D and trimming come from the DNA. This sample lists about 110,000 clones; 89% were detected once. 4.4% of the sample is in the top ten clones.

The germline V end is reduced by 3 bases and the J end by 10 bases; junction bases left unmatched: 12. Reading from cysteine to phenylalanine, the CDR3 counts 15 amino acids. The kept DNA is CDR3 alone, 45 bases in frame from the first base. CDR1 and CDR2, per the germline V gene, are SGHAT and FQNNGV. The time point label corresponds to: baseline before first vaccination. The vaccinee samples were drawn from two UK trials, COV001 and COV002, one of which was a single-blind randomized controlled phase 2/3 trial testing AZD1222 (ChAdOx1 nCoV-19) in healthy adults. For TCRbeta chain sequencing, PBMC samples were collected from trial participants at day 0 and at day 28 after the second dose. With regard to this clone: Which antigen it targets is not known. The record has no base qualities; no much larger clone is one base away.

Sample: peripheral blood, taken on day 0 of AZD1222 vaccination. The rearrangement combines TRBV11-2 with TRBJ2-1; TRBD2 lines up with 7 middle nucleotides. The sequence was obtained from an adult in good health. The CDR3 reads CASSFSSGLITEQFF. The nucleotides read TGTGCCAGCAGCTTTAGTAGCGGGCTGATTACCGAGCAGTTCTTC.